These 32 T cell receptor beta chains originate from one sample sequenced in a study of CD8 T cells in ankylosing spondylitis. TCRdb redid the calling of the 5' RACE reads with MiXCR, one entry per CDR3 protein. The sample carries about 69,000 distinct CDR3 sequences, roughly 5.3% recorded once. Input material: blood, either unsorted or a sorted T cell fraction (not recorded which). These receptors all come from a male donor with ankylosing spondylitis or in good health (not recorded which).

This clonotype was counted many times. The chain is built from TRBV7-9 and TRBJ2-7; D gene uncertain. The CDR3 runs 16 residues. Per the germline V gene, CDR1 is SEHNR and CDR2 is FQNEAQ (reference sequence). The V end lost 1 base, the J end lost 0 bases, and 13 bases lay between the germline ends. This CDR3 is CASSLVELGSSYEQYF. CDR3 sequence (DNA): TGTGCCAGCAGCTTAGTGGAGTTAGGCTCCTCCTACGAGCAGTACTTC.

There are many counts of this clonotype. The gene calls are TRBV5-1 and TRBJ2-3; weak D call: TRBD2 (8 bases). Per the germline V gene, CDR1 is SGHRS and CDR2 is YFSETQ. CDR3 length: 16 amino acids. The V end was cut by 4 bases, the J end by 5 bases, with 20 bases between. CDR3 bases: TGCGCCAGCAGCCGGGGGGGACAGCGTAATAGAGATACGCAGTATTTT. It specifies CASSRGGQRNRDTQYF.

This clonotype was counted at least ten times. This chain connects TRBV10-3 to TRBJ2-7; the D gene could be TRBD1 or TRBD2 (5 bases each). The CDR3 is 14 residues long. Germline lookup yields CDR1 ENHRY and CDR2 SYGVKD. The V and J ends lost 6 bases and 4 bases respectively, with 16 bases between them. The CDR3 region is CAIRPGQEGYEQYF. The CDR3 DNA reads TGTGCCATCAGACCCGGACAAGAGGGGTACGAGCAGTACTTC.

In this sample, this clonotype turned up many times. The CDR3 coding sequence is TGTGCCAGCAGTACCCCGGGACAATCCGGACACGAGCAGTACTTC. As protein: CASSTPGQSGHEQYF. V is TRBV6-2 or TRBV6-3 and J is TRBJ2-7; D possibly corresponds to TRBD1 (6 bases). Germline V gene sequence: CDR1 MNHEY, CDR2 SVGEGT. Trimming cost V 5 bases and J 5 bases, with 19 bases left between them. CDR3 size: 15 residues.

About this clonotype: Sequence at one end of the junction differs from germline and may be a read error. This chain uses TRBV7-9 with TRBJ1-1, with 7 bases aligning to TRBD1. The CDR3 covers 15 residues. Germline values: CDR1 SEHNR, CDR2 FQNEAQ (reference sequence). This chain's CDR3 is CASSLTGQSGTEAFF. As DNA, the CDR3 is TGCGCCAGCAGCTTAACGGGACAGTCGGGCACTGAAGCTTTCTTT.

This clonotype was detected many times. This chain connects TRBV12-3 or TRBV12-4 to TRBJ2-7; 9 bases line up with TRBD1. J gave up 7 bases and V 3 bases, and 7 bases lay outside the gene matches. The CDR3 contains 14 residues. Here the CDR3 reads CASSFGQGPLEQYF. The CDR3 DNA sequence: TGTGCCAGCAGTTTCGGACAGGGGCCTTTGGAGCAGTACTTC.

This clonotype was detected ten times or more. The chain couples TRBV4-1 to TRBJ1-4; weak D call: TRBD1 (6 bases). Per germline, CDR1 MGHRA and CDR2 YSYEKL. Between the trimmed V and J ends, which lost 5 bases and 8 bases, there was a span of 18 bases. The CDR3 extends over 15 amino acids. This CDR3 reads CASSAQQGSDEKLFF. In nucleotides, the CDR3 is TGCGCCAGCAGCGCCCAACAGGGTTCGGACGAAAAACTGTTTTTT.

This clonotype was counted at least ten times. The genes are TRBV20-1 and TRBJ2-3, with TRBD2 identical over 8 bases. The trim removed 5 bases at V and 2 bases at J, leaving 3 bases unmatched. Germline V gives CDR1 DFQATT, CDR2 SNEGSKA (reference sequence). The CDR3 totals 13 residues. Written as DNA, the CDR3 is TGCAGTGCTCGGGGGGGCCTCACAGATACGCAGTATTTT. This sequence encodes CSARGGLTDTQYF.

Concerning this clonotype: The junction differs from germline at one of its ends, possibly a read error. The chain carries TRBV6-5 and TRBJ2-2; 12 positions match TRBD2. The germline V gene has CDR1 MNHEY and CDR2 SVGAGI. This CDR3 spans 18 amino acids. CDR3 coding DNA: TGTACCAGCAGTTGGGGACTAGCGGGTGGGGCGAACACCGGGGAGCTGTTTTTT. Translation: CTSSWGLAGGANTGELFF.

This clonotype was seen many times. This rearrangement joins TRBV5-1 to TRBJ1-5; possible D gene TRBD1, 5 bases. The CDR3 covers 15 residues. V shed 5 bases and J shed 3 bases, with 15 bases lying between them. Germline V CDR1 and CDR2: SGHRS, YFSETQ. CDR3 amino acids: CASRPGTVDNQPQHF. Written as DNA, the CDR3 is TGCGCCAGCAGGCCCGGGACGGTGGACAATCAGCCCCAGCATTTT.

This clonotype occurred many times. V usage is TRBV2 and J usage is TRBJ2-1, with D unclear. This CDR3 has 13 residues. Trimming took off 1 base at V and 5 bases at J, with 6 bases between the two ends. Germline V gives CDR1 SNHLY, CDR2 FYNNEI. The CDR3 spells CASSEESHNEQFF. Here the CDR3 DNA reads TGTGCCAGCAGTGAAGAGAGCCACAATGAGCAGTTCTTC.

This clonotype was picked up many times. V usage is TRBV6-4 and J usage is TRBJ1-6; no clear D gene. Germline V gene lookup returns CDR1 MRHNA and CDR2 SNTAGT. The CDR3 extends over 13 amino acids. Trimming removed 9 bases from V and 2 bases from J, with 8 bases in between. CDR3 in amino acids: CASRPAYNSPLHF. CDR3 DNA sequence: TGTGCCAGTAGACCAGCCTATAATTCACCCCTCCACTTT.

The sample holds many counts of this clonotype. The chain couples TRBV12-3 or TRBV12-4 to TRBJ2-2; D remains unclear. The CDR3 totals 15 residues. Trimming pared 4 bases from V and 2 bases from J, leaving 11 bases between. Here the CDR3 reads CASSSGVPNTGELFF. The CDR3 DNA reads TGTGCCAGCAGTTCAGGTGTACCAAACACCGGGGAGCTGTTTTTT.

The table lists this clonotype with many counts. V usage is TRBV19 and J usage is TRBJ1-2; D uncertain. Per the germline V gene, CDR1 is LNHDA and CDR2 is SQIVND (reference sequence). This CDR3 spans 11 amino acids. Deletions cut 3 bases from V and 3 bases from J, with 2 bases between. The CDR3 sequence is CASSMYYGYTF. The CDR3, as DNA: TGTGCCAGTAGTATGTACTATGGCTACACCTTC.

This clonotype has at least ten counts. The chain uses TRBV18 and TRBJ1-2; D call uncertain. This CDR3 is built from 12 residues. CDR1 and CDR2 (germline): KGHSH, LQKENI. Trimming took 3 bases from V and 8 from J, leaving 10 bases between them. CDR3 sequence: CASSPGGLGYTF. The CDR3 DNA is TGTGCCAGCTCACCTGGAGGACTCGGCTACACCTTC.

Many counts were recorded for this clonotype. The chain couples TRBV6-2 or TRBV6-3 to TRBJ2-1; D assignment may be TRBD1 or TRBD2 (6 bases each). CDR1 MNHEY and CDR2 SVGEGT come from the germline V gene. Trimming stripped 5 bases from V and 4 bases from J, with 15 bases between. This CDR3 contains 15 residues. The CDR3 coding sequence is TGTGCCAGCAGTAGGATCCGGGGGCAGTACAATGAGCAGTTCTTC. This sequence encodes CASSRIRGQYNEQFF.

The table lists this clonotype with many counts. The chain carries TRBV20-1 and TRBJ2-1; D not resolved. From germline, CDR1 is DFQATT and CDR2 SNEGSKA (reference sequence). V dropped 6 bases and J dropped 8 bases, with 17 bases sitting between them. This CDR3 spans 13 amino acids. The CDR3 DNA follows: TGCAGTGCCGGTCGGGCAGGCAGCGATGAGCAGTTCTTC. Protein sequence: CSAGRAGSDEQFF.

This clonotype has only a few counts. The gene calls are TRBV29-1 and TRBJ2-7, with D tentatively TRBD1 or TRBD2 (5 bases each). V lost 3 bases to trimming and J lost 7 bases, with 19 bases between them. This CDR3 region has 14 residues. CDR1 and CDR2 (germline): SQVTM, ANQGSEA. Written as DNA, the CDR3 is TGCAGCGTTGAGGCAGGGTCCGCGAGGGGTGAGCAGTACTTC. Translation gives CSVEAGSARGEQYF.

The CDR3 here is CASMRTGGFVAYGYTF. Written as DNA, the CDR3 is TGTGCCAGCATGCGGACAGGGGGTTTCGTTGCCTATGGCTACACCTTC. The rearrangement links TRBV7-8 to TRBJ1-2; 10 bases match TRBD1. The CDR3 is made up of 16 amino acids. The J segment lost 4 bases and the V segment lost 7 bases, leaving 12 bases of the junction unmatched. Germline-derived CDR1 and CDR2 are SGHVS and FQNEAQ.

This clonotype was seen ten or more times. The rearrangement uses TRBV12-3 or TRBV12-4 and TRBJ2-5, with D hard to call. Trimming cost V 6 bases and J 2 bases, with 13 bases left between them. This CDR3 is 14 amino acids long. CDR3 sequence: CASREWGSQETQYF. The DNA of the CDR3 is TGTGCCAGCAGGGAGTGGGGTTCTCAAGAGACCCAGTACTTC.

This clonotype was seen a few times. The CDR3 here is CASSLSGGAYEQYF. CDR3 in DNA: TGTGCCAGCTCCTTAAGTGGTGGGGCCTACGAGCAGTACTTC. The rearrangement links TRBV18 to TRBJ2-7; D unclear. This CDR3 is built from 14 residues. V shed 6 bases and J shed 2 bases, with 14 bases lying between them. Looked up from germline, CDR1 is KGHSH and CDR2 is LQKENI.

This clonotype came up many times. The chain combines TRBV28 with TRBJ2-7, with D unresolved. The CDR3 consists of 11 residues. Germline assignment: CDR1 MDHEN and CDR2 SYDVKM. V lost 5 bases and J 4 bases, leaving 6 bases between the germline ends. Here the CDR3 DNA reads TGTGCCAGCAGTATCTCGTACGAGCAGTACTTC. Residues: CASSISYEQYF. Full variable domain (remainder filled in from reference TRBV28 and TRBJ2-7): DVKVTQSSRYLVKRTGEKVFLECVQDMDHENMFWYRQDPGLGLRLIYFSYDVKMKEKGDIPEGYSVSREKKERFSLILESASTNQTSMYLCASSISYEQYFGPGTRLTVT.

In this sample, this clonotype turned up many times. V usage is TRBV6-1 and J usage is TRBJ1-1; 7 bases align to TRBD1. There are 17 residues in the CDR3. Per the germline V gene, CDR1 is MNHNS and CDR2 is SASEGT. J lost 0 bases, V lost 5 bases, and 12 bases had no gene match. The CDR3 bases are TGTGCCAGCAGTCTCAAACATAGGACAGGAGTGAACACTGAAGCTTTCTTT. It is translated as CASSLKHRTGVNTEAFF.

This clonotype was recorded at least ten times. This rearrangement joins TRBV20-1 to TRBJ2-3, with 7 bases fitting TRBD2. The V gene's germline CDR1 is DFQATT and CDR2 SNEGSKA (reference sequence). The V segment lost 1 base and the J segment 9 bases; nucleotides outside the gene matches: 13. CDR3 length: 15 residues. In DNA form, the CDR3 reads TGCAGTGCTAGAGTGGTTGAGGCGGGGGATGAGACGCAGTATTTT. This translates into CSARVVEAGDETQYF.

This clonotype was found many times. CDR3 sequence (DNA): TGCGCCAGCAGCTTGGTACAGGGGGCTGGCAATGAGCAGTTCTTC. Amino acids: CASSLVQGAGNEQFF. The chain carries TRBV5-1 and TRBJ2-1, with 9 bases fitting TRBD1. CDR3 size: 15 residues. Trimming took 0 bases from V and 6 from J; bases not matched to a gene: 4. Germline values: CDR1 SGHRS, CDR2 YFSETQ.

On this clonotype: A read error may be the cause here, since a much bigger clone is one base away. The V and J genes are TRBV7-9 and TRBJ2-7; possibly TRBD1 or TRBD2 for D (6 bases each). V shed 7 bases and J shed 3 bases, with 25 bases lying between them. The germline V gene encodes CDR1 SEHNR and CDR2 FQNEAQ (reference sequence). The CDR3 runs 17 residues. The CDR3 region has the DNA TGTGCCAGCACCTTTGGATCGGGGGCCGTCCCTCTCTACGAGCAGTACTTC. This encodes CASTFGSGAVPLYEQYF.

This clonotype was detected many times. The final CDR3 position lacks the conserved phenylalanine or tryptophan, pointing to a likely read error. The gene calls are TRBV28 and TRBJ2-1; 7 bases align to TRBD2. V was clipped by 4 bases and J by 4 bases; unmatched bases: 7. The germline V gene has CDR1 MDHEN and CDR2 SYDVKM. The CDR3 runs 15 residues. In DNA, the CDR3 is TGTGCCAGCAGTTCGTCCGGGGGGTCTTACAATGAGCAGTTCCTC. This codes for CASSSSGGSYNEQFL.

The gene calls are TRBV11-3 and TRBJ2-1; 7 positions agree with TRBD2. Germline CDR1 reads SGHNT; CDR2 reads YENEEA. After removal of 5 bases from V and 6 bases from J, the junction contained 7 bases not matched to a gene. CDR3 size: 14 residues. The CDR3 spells CASSGGDQGNEQFF. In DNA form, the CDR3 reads TGTGCCAGCAGCGGGGGGGATCAAGGCAATGAGCAGTTCTTC.

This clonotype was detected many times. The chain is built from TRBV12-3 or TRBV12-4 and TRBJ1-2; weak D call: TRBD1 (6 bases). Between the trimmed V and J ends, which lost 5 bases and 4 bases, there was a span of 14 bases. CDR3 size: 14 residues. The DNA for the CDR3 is TGTGCCAGCAGTAGAATGACAGGTGGCTATGGCTACACCTTC. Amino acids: CASSRMTGGYGYTF.

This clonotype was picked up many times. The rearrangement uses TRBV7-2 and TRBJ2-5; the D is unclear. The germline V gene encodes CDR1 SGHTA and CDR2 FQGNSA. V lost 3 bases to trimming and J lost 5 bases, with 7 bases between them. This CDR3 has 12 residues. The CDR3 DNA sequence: TGTGCCAGCAGCTTGGCCAAGGAGACCCAGTACTTC. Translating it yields CASSLAKETQYF.

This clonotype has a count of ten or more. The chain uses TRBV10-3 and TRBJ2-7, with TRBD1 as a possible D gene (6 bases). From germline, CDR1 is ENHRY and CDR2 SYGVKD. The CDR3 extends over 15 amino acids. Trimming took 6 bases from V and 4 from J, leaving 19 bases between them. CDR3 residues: CAIRDSGTWNYEQYF. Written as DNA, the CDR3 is TGTGCCATCAGGGACTCCGGGACATGGAATTACGAGCAGTACTTC.

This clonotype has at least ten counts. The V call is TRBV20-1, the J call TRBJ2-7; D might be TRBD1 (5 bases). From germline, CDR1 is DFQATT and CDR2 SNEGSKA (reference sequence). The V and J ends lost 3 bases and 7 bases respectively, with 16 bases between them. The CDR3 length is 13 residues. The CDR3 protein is CSASNGHPLEQYF. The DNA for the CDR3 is TGCAGTGCTAGTAACGGACACCCTTTGGAGCAGTACTTC.